This passage covers 32 T cell receptor beta chains from one sample sequenced in a study of T cells after yellow fever vaccination. TCRdb called the 5' RACE reads again in MiXCR, with one record for every CDR3 protein. The table has a few hundred thousand distinct CDR3 sequences, roughly 17% seen once. The input for sequencing was PBMCs, taken 5 days after the first yellow fever vaccination. All receptors derive from a young man who received the YFV17D yellow fever vaccine.

CDR3 sequence reads: CASSRGTGASGYTF. CDR3 DNA: TGTGCCAGCAGCCGTGGGACAGGGGCATCGGGCTACACCTTC. The chain uses TRBV5-6 and TRBJ1-2, with 10 bases fitting TRBD1. Germline V gene lookup returns CDR1 SGHDT and CDR2 YYEEEE. The trim removed 4 bases at V and 8 bases at J, leaving 8 bases unmatched. The CDR3 covers 14 residues.

This clonotype has just a few counts. The chain joins TRBV9 to TRBJ2-5, with 12 bases that match TRBD1. There are 15 residues in the CDR3. Looked up from germline, CDR1 is SGDLS and CDR2 is YYNGEE. Losses at the gene ends were 3 bases for V and 5 bases for J; bases not matched to a gene: 5. The CDR3: CASSEGTGGVETQYF. The DNA of the CDR3 is TGTGCCAGCAGCGAGGGGACAGGGGGCGTGGAGACCCAGTACTTC.

This clonotype turned up a few times. This chain links TRBV7-8 with TRBJ2-5; unclear D gene. The CDR3 sequence is 13 residues long. The germline V gene encodes CDR1 SGHVS and CDR2 FQNEAQ. Trimming stripped 1 base from V and 5 bases from J, with 8 bases between. CDR3 sequence reads: CASSLDKQETQYF. The CDR3 nucleotides are TGTGCCAGCAGCTTAGATAAGCAGGAGACCCAGTACTTC.

This chain uses TRBV3-1 with TRBJ2-3; 10 nucleotides align to TRBD2. The J segment lost 3 bases and the V segment lost 2 bases, leaving 2 bases of the junction unmatched. Germline loops: CDR1 LGHDT, CDR2 YNNKEL (reference sequence). This CDR3 has 15 residues. CDR3 amino acids: CASSQISGGTDTQYF. CDR3 in DNA: TGTGCCAGCAGCCAAATTAGCGGGGGGACAGATACGCAGTATTTT.

This clonotype has just a few counts. The chain couples TRBV7-2 to TRBJ2-5, with a possible D match to TRBD2 (6 bases). Trimming removed 5 bases from V and 5 bases from J, with 18 bases in between. This CDR3 contains 15 residues. Germline loops: CDR1 SGHTA, CDR2 FQGNSA. CDR3 sequence: CASSLVRLVAETQYF. The DNA of the CDR3 is TGTGCCAGCAGCCTTGTGAGACTAGTCGCGGAGACCCAGTACTTC.

In its sample, this clonotype was seen a few times. The gene calls are TRBV25-1 and TRBJ1-1; D gene unclear. Germline V gene sequence: CDR1 MGHDK, CDR2 SYGVNS. The V and J ends lost 7 bases and 11 bases respectively, with 17 bases between them. This CDR3 has 12 amino acids. In DNA form, the CDR3 reads TGTGCCAGCACGACCGTGGGGATAGGGGCTTTCTTT. Its protein product is CASTTVGIGAFF.

A few counts support this clonotype. The chain carries TRBV7-3 and TRBJ2-2; TRBD1 matches at 8 bases. Germline V gives CDR1 SGHTA, CDR2 FQGTGA. V was pared by 5 bases and J by 6 bases, with 5 bases of the junction left unmatched. The length of the CDR3 is 14 residues. DNA of the CDR3: TGTGCCAGCAGCGGAACAGGGGGAGCCGGGGAGCTGTTTTTT. It encodes CASSGTGGAGELFF.

This clonotype turned up a few times. This chain links TRBV11-2 with TRBJ2-7, with 10 bases that match TRBD1. The CDR3 sequence is 16 residues long. The germline CDR1 and CDR2 sequences are SGHAT and FQNNGV. The junction had 17 bases not matched to a gene; V was cut back by 8 bases and J by 7 bases. The CDR3 reads CASQLSRDRGLGEQYF. Written as DNA, the CDR3 is TGTGCCAGCCAACTCTCCCGGGACAGGGGATTGGGAGAGCAGTACTTC.

The V and J genes are TRBV6-1 and TRBJ1-4; 7 bases fit TRBD1. Per germline, CDR1 MNHNS and CDR2 SASEGT. V shed 6 bases, J shed 5 bases, and the junction held 9 bases outside the gene matches. This CDR3 spans 15 amino acids. The CDR3 DNA reads TGTGCCAGCAGCCGGGACAGAGGAGAGAATGAAAAACTGTTTTTT. It translates to CASSRDRGENEKLFF.

This clonotype occurred a few times. V usage is TRBV25-1 and J usage is TRBJ2-5; TRBD2 might be the D (6 bases). Germline V lookup: CDR1 MGHDK, CDR2 SYGVNS. Between the trimmed V and J ends, which lost 3 bases and 4 bases, there was a span of 18 bases. The CDR3 runs to 16 residues. The CDR3 nucleotides read TGTGCCAGCAGTGATCCCCCTGGGCGGGAATCAGAGACCCAGTACTTC. Translated, it gives CASSDPPGRESETQYF.

The chain employs TRBV5-1 and TRBJ2-2; possible D gene TRBD1, 6 bases. The CDR3 consists of 14 residues. V shed 5 bases and J shed 2 bases, with 10 bases lying between them. Germline V lookup: CDR1 SGHRS, CDR2 YFSETQ. CDR3 nucleotides: TGCGCCAGCAGACCGGACAGAAACACCGGGGAGCTGTTTTTT. Translated: CASRPDRNTGELFF.

This clonotype came up a few times. This chain joins TRBV12-3 or TRBV12-4 and TRBJ1-3; the D is unclear. The CDR3 runs to 15 residues. Trimming left V 2 bases short and J 0 bases short, with 8 bases between. CDR3 residues: CASSLLGLSGNTIYF. Here the CDR3 DNA reads TGTGCCAGCAGTTTATTAGGGCTCTCTGGAAACACCATATATTTT.

Ten or more counts support this clonotype. The chain has TRBV7-9 and TRBJ2-7; tentatively, D is TRBD1 or TRBD2 (5 bases each). Germline V gene data show CDR1 as SEHNR and CDR2 as FQNEAQ (reference sequence). The CDR3 runs to 14 residues. Trimming stripped 3 bases from V and 2 bases from J, with 11 bases between. DNA for the CDR3: TGTGCCAGCAGCTTTCCGGGGCGAACCTACGAGCAGTACTTC. Translation gives CASSFPGRTYEQYF.

This clonotype was observed a handful of times. This chain links TRBV15 with TRBJ1-4, with D maybe TRBD1 (5 bases). Per the germline V gene, CDR1 is LNHNV and CDR2 is YYDKDF (reference sequence). Trimming removed 0 bases from V and 8 bases from J, with 10 bases in between. The CDR3 is 14 amino acids. CDR3 amino acids: CATSRDRGREKLFF. The CDR3 bases are TGTGCCACCAGCAGAGATAGGGGTCGGGAAAAACTGTTTTTT.

This chain links TRBV15 with TRBJ2-1; TRBD2 agrees at 10 bases. The germline CDR1 and CDR2 sequences are LNHNV and YYDKDF (reference sequence). Unmatched junction bases numbered 8, after V lost 0 bases and J lost 15 bases. The CDR3 length is 14 residues. The CDR3 is CATSRELAGGRRFF. The CDR3 coding sequence is TGTGCCACCAGCAGAGAGTTAGCGGGGGGCCGAAGGTTCTTC.

In its sample, this clonotype was seen a few times. This chain uses TRBV7-9 with TRBJ2-2; D is uncertain. V lost 4 bases and J lost 7, with 10 bases in between. The CDR3 loop spans 13 amino acids. From germline, CDR1 is SEHNR and CDR2 FQNEAQ (reference sequence). CDR3: CASSSKEHGELFF. CDR3 nucleotide sequence: TGTGCCAGCAGCTCGAAGGAACACGGGGAGCTGTTTTTT.

This clonotype was seen many times. The CDR3 sequence: CASRTGFPNTGELFF. CDR3 in DNA: TGTGCCAGCAGGACCGGGTTCCCGAACACCGGGGAGCTGTTTTTT. The chain recombines TRBV12-3 or TRBV12-4 with TRBJ2-2; no clear D gene. The CDR3 sequence is 15 residues long. The V end was cut by 6 bases, the J end by 0 bases, with 11 bases between.

J is TRBJ2-1 and V is TRBV7-6, with D possibly TRBD2 on 6 matching bases. Trimming took off 4 bases at V and 4 bases at J, with 14 bases between the two ends. The germline V gene encodes CDR1 SGHVS and CDR2 FNYEAQ. This CDR3 is built from 15 residues. CDR3 nucleotide sequence: TGTGCCAGCAGCTCGTTTGGCGGGGTATACAATGAGCAGTTCTTC. This codes for CASSSFGGVYNEQFF.

The rearrangement links TRBV2 to TRBJ1-1; 7 nucleotides align to TRBD1. CDR3 size: 14 residues. CDR1 SNHLY and CDR2 FYNNEI come from the germline V gene. Unmatched junction bases numbered 10, after V lost 6 bases and J lost 6 bases. CDR3 sequence reads: CASRDAQGGSEAFF. CDR3 DNA: TGTGCCAGCAGGGACGCCCAGGGGGGGTCTGAAGCTTTCTTT.

This clonotype has a handful of counts. This chain links TRBV5-1 with TRBJ2-7; no firm D call. The V gene's germline CDR1 is SGHRS and CDR2 YFSETQ. The CDR3 has 17 amino acids. Deletions cut 4 bases from V and 0 bases from J, with 20 bases between. CDR3 protein: CASSEALVRPHSYEQYF. CDR3 DNA: TGCGCCAGCAGCGAGGCCTTGGTCCGGCCCCACTCCTACGAGCAGTACTTC.

The chain carries TRBV4-1 and TRBJ2-7; tentatively, D is TRBD1 (5 bases). The CDR3 sequence is 15 residues long. Germline loops: CDR1 MGHRA, CDR2 YSYEKL. Trimming pared 1 base from V and 1 base from J, leaving 11 bases between. CDR3 loop: CASSQGRDSSYEQYF. Written as DNA, the CDR3 is TGCGCCAGCAGCCAAGGGCGAGACAGTTCCTACGAGCAGTACTTC.

The V and J genes are TRBV4-1 and TRBJ1-3; D gene ambiguous. The CDR3 is 16 residues long. Trimming stripped 0 bases from V and 4 bases from J, with 13 bases between. CDR1 MGHRA and CDR2 YSYEKL come from the germline V gene. In DNA form, the CDR3 reads TGCGCCAGCAGCCAAGATTCAAGGCAGTGGGGAAACACCATATATTTT. Translating gives CASSQDSRQWGNTIYF.

This chain links TRBV27 with TRBJ2-7, with D tentatively TRBD1 (6 bases). Trimming cost V 5 bases and J 1 base, with 12 bases left between them. CDR1 is MNHEY, CDR2 SMNVEV, per germline (reference sequence). CDR3 length: 14 amino acids. In nucleotides, the CDR3 is TGTGCCAGCAGTCCACAAAGGGGGTCCTACGAGCAGTACGTC. This gives the protein CASSPQRGSYEQYV.

This clonotype appeared many times. The chain combines TRBV7-3 with TRBJ2-3, with D perhaps matching TRBD1 (5 bases). Trimming removed 3 bases at V and 2 bases at J, with 12 bases between. The CDR3 extends over 15 amino acids. Looked up from germline, CDR1 is SGHTA and CDR2 is FQGTGA. DNA for the CDR3: TGTGCCAGCAGCTTTATTGCAGGGTCCACAGATACGCAGTATTTT. Amino acid sequence: CASSFIAGSTDTQYF. Full variable domain (missing parts from reference TRBV7-3 and TRBJ2-3): GAGVSQTPSNKVTEKGKYVELRCDPISGHTALYWYRQSLGQGPEFLIYFQGTGAADDSGLPNDRFFAVRPEGSVSTLKIQRTERGDSAVYLCASSFIAGSTDTQYFGPGTRLTVL.

This chain joins TRBV6-1 and TRBJ2-5; D may be TRBD1 (6 bases). CDR3 length equals 14 residues. Germline V gene lookup returns CDR1 MNHNS and CDR2 SASEGT. V was shortened by 4 bases and J by 4 bases, with 13 bases between the two germline ends. The DNA of the CDR3 is TGTGCCAGCAGTGCTCTCACAGGGAGAGAGACCCAGTACTTC. Translated: CASSALTGRETQYF.

The genes are TRBV4-3 and TRBJ1-1, with TRBD1 matching over 7 bases. V was pared by 2 bases and J by 4 bases, with 16 bases of the junction left unmatched. In germline, CDR1 is LGHNA, CDR2 YSLEER. The CDR3 loop spans 18 amino acids. The CDR3 region has the DNA TGCGCCAGCAGCCAAAGGTTGACAGGGCCGCGGAAGGGCACTGAAGCTTTCTTT. Its protein product is CASSQRLTGPRKGTEAFF.

The chain carries TRBV4-3 and TRBJ2-7; 10 bases agree with TRBD1. Trimming at V came to 0 bases and at J to 7 bases, leaving 9 bases not matched to a gene. CDR3 size: 16 residues. CDR1 LGHNA and CDR2 YSLEER come from the germline V gene. Here the CDR3 DNA reads TGCGCCAGCAGCCAAGATCAGGACAGGGGGATTGGAGAGCAGTACGTC. Translated: CASSQDQDRGIGEQYV.

This chain links TRBV6-5 with TRBJ2-1; no firm D call. CDR1 MNHEY and CDR2 SVGAGI come from the germline V gene. V was pared by 3 bases and J by 8 bases, with 8 bases between. This CDR3 contains 12 residues. CDR3 in DNA: TGTGCCAGCAGTTATGTCGGAGATGAGCAGTTCTTC. This sequence encodes CASSYVGDEQFF.

V is TRBV2 and J is TRBJ2-1; TRBD2 might be the D (6 bases). Trimming pared 6 bases from V and 0 bases from J, leaving 9 bases between. The CDR3 is made up of 14 amino acids. Per germline, CDR1 SNHLY and CDR2 FYNNEI. This chain's CDR3 is CASRGDFSYNEQFF. In nucleotides, the CDR3 is TGTGCCAGCAGGGGGGACTTCTCCTACAATGAGCAGTTCTTC.

The V call is TRBV19, the J call TRBJ1-6, with 9 bases fitting TRBD1. J was trimmed by 10 bases and V by 3 bases; bases with no gene match: 4. Germline loops: CDR1 LNHDA, CDR2 SQIVND (reference sequence). The CDR3 extends over 14 amino acids. The CDR3 loop reads CASSMTGGRSPLHF. The DNA of the CDR3 is TGTGCCAGTAGTATGACAGGGGGAAGATCACCCCTCCACTTT.

The J gene is TRBJ2-5, the V gene TRBV10-3; 9 positions match TRBD1. The germline CDR1 and CDR2 sequences are ENHRY and SYGVKD. This CDR3 has 15 amino acids. The J segment lost 2 bases and the V segment lost 2 bases, leaving 3 bases of the junction unmatched. CDR3 sequence: CAISEPGTGQETQYF. DNA of the CDR3: TGTGCCATCAGTGAGCCGGGGACAGGGCAAGAGACCCAGTACTTC.

This chain links TRBV12-5 with TRBJ2-4; D remains ambiguous. Germline V gene sequence: CDR1 LGHNT, CDR2 FRNRAP. This CDR3 contains 13 residues. Trimming took off 7 bases at V and 0 bases at J, with 7 bases between the two ends. The CDR3 region is CASATIAKNIQYF. CDR3 nucleotides: TGTGCTAGTGCCACAATAGCCAAAAACATTCAGTACTTC.